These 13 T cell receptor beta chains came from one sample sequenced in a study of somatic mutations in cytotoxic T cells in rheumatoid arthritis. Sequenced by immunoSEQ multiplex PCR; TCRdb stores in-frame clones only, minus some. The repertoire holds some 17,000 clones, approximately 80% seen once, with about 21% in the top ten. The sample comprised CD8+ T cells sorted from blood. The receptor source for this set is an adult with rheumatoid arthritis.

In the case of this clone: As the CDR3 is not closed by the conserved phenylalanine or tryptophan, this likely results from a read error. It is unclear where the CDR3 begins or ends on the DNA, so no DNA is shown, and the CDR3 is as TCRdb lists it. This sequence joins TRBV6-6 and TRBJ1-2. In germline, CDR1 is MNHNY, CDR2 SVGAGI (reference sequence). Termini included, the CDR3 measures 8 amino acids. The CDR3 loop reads CASSYPYL.

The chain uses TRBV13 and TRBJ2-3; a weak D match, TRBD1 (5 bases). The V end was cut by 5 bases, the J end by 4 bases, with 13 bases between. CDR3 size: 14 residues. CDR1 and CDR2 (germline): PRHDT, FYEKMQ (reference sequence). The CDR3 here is CASSPTVISDTQYF. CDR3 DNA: TGTGCCAGCAGCCCGACAGTGATCTCAGATACGCAGTATTTT.

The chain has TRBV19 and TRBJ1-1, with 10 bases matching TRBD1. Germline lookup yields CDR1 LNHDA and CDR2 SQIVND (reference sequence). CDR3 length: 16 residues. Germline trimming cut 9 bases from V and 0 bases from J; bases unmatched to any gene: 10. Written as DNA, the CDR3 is TGTGCCAGCAAGAACCGGGACAGGGGAATGAACACTGAAGCTTTCTTT. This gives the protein CASKNRDRGMNTEAFF.

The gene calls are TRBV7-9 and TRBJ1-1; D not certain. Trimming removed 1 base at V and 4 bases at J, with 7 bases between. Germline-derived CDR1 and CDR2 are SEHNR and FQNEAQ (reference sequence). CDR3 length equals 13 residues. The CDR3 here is CASSLGLLTEAFF. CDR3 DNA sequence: TGTGCCAGCAGCTTAGGACTTCTCACTGAAGCTTTCTTT.

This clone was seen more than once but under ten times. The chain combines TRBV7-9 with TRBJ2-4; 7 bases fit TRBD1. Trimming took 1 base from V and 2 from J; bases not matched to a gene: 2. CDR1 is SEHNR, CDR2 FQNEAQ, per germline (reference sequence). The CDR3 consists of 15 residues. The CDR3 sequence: CASSLVQGPKNIQYF. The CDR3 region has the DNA TGTGCCAGCAGCTTAGTACAGGGGCCCAAAAACATTCAGTACTTC.

CDR3 region: CASSIVPPGAYTEAFF. In nucleotides, the CDR3 is TGTGCCAGTAGTATAGTACCTCCGGGGGCTTACACTGAAGCTTTCTTT. The V and J genes are TRBV19 and TRBJ1-1; a weak D match, TRBD1 (6 bases). Trimming took 1 base from V and 3 from J, leaving 15 bases between them. The germline CDR1 and CDR2 sequences are LNHDA and SQIVND (reference sequence). The CDR3 runs to 16 residues.

The CDR3 nucleotides are TGTGCCAGCCCAGATGCGGGAGCTAGCACAGATACGCAGTATTTT. Amino acid sequence: CASPDAGASTDTQYF. The chain links TRBV7-9 to TRBJ2-3; 7 nucleotides match TRBD2. V shed 8 bases, J shed 0 bases, and the junction held 8 bases outside the gene matches. Germline CDR1 reads SEHNR; CDR2 reads FQNEAQ (reference sequence). The length of the CDR3 is 15 residues.

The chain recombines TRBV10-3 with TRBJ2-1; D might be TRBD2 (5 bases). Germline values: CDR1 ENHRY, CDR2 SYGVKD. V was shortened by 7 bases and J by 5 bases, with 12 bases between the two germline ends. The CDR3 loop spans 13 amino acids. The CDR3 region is CAIKFSGDNEQFF. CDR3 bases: TGTGCCATCAAGTTCAGCGGAGACAATGAGCAGTTCTTC.

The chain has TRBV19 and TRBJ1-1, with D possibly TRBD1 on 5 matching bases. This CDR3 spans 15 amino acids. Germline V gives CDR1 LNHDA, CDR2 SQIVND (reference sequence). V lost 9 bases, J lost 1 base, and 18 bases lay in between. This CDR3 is CASRIGGFGNTEAFF. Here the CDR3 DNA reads TGTGCCAGCCGCATCGGGGGGTTTGGGAACACTGAAGCTTTCTTT.

The CDR3 DNA reads TGTGCCAGCTCACCACCGGGTCGAAGCGGACGAGTTGAGCAGTACTTC. This gives the protein CASSPPGRSGRVEQYF. The chain is built from TRBV18 and TRBJ2-7, with D possibly TRBD2 on 5 matching bases. Germline V gene lookup returns CDR1 KGHSH and CDR2 LQKENI. CDR3 size: 16 residues. V shed 0 bases and J shed 7 bases, with 19 bases lying between them.

In nucleotides, the CDR3 is TGTGCCAGCAGCTTCCAGGGGAAAAGGAACGAGCAGTACTTC. It yields the protein CASSFQGKRNEQYF. This chain joins TRBV5-4 and TRBJ2-7; TRBD1 is a possible D gene (6 bases). The CDR3 is 14 residues long. Germline values: CDR1 SGHNT, CDR2 YYREEE (reference sequence). V lost 2 bases and J 5 bases, leaving 14 bases between the germline ends.

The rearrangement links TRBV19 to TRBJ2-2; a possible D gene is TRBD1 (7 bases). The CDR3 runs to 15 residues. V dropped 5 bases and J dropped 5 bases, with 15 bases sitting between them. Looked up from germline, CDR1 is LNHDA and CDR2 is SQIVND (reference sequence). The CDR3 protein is CASSLRQGGTGELFF. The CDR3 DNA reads TGTGCCAGTAGTTTAAGACAGGGAGGAACCGGGGAGCTGTTTTTT.

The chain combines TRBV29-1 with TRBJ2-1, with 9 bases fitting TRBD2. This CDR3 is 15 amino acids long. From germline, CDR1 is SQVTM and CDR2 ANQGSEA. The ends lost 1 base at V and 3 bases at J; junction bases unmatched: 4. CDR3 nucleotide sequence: TGCAGCGTTGAAGCTAGCGGGGACCTCTACAATGAGCAGTTCTTC. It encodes CSVEASGDLYNEQFF.